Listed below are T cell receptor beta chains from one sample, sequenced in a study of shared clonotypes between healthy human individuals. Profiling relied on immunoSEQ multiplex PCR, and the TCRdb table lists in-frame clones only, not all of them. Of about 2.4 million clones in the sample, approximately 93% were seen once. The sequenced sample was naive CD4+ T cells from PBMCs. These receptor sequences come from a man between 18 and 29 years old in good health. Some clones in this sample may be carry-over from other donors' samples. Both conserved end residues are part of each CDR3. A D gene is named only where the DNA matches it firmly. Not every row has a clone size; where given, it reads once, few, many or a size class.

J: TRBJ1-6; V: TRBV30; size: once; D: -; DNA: TGTGCCTGGAGCCCCGGGAATTCACCCCTCCACTTT; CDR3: CAWSPGNSPLHF
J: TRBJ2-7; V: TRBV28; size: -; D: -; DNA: TGTGCCAGCAGTTTAGTGTCGGGCCCCTCCTACGAGCAGTACTTC; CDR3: CASSLVSGPSYEQYF
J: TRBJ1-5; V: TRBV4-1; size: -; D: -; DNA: TGCGCCAGCAGCTTCCGGGGGTATCAGCCCCAGCATTTT; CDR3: CASSFRGYQPQHF
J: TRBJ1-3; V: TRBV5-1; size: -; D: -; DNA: TGCGCCAGCAGCTTGGGGCCAGGCACGGTCGGAAACACCATATATTTT; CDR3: CASSLGPGTVGNTIYF
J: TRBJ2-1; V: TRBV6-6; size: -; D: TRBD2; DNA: TGTGCCAGCAGGACCGGGACTACCGACAATGAGCAGTTCTTC; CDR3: CASRTGTTDNEQFF
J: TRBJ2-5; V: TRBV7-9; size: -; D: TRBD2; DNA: TGTGCCAGCACCAAGCGGGAGTTCGGAGAGACCCAGTACTTC; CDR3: CASTKREFGETQYF
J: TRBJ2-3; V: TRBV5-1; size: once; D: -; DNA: TGCGCCAGCAGCCCCTGGGGCACAGATACGCAGTATTTT; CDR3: CASSPWGTDTQYF
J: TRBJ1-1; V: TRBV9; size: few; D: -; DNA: TGTGCCAGCAGCGTAGGTTCAGGGAACACTGAAGCTTTCTTT; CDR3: CASSVGSGNTEAFF
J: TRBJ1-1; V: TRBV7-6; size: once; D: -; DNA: TGTGCCAGCAGCCGCCGAGCGGGGAACACTGAAGCTTTCTTT; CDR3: CASSRRAGNTEAFF
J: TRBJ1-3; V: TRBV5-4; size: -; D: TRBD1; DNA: TGTGCCAGCAGCTTGGGAGGACAGGGGGCCGGGGGAAACACCATATATTTT; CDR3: CASSLGGQGAGGNTIYF